Following are 8 T cell receptor beta chains from one sample sequenced in a study of identical twins. Each CDR3 protein is one row after TCRdb ran MiXCR on the 5' RACE reads. The repertoire consists of 200,000 to 250,000 distinct CDR3 sequences, with approximately 7% occurring once and the leading ten covering more than 3%. Another study also made use of these data, one on yellow fever vaccine responses in identical twins.

The sample was memory (CD45RO+) T cells sorted from blood. These receptors were collected from a woman aged 18 to 35 in good health.

This clonotype was observed at least ten times. The V gene is TRBV5-1, the J gene TRBJ1-2, with D maybe TRBD1 (5 bases). CDR1 and CDR2 (germline): SGHRS, YFSETQ. V lost 4 bases and J 4 bases, leaving 17 bases between the germline ends. This CDR3 is built from 15 residues. The CDR3 is CASSLGQGAGYGYTF. CDR3 in DNA: TGCGCCAGCAGCCTTGGTCAAGGGGCAGGCTATGGCTACACCTTC. Full variable domain (missing parts from reference TRBV5-1 and TRBJ1-2): KAGVTQTPRYLIKTRGQQVTLSCSPISGHRSVSWYQQTPGQGLQFLFEYFSETQRNKGNFPGRFSGRQFSNSRSEMNVSTLELGDSALYLCASSLGQGAGYGYTFGSGTRLTVV.

This clonotype has a handful of counts. V gene TRBV4-2 combines with J gene TRBJ2-3; TRBD2 matches at 15 bases. The CDR3 consists of 19 residues. CDR1 and CDR2 from the germline V gene are LGHNA and YNFKEQ. Trimming cost V 4 bases and J 1 base; bases outside gene matches: 9. The CDR3 region has the DNA TGTGCCAGCAGCCTAGGGACTAGCGGGGGGTCGTGGGGCACAGATACGCAGTATTTT. Translated, it gives CASSLGTSGGSWGTDTQYF.

This rearrangement joins TRBV7-6 to TRBJ2-2, with D tentatively TRBD1 (7 bases). This CDR3 has 14 amino acids. Germline V lookup: CDR1 SGHVS, CDR2 FNYEAQ. The V end was cut by 6 bases, the J end by 7 bases, with 15 bases between. CDR3 DNA: TGTGCCAGCAGGGGACCCCAGGGGGGCGGGGAGCTGTTTTTT. Protein product: CASRGPQGGGELFF.

This clonotype has a count of ten or more. This sequence joins TRBV20-1 and TRBJ2-3; 11 bases are shared with TRBD2. J lost 6 bases, V lost 5 bases, and 7 bases had no gene match. The V gene's germline CDR1 is DFQATT and CDR2 SNEGSKA (reference sequence). The CDR3 covers 14 residues. The CDR3 here is CSAPNSGGADTQYF. DNA for the CDR3: TGCAGTGCTCCCAATAGCGGGGGGGCGGATACGCAGTATTTT.

J is TRBJ2-3 and V is TRBV29-1; 7 nucleotides line up with TRBD1. The CDR3 runs 13 residues. CDR1 is SQVTM, CDR2 ANQGSEA, per germline. Trimming cost V 4 bases and J 1 base; bases outside gene matches: 2. Written as DNA, the CDR3 is TGCAGCGTTGGGACAGGACGCACAGATACGCAGTATTTT. It encodes CSVGTGRTDTQYF.

This clonotype was detected ten times or more. This chain connects TRBV20-1 to TRBJ1-3, with D unclear. This CDR3 is 12 amino acids long. V was pared by 4 bases and J by 4 bases, with 8 bases between. Germline V gene data show CDR1 as DFQATT and CDR2 as SNEGSKA (reference sequence). CDR3 nucleotide sequence: TGCAGTGCTACAGGCCTCGGAAACACCATATATTTT. Translation gives CSATGLGNTIYF.

This clonotype occurred a few times. This chain connects TRBV9 to TRBJ1-5; weak D call: TRBD1 (6 bases). Trimming removed 0 bases from V and 6 bases from J, with 13 bases in between. Germline CDR1 reads SGDLS; CDR2 reads YYNGEE. CDR3 size: 15 residues. CDR3 in DNA: TGTGCCAGCAGCGTAGATGGGACACAGGGTCAGCCCCAGCATTTT. This codes for CASSVDGTQGQPQHF.

The chain carries TRBV9 and TRBJ2-2, with 7 bases lining up with TRBD1. V shed 1 base and J 4 bases; nucleotides not matched to a gene: 4. Per the germline V gene, CDR1 is SGDLS and CDR2 is YYNGEE. CDR3 length: 15 residues. The CDR3 bases are TGTGCCAGCAGCGTAACCCCAGGGGGCACCGGGGAGCTGTTTTTT. Amino acid sequence: CASSVTPGGTGELFF.